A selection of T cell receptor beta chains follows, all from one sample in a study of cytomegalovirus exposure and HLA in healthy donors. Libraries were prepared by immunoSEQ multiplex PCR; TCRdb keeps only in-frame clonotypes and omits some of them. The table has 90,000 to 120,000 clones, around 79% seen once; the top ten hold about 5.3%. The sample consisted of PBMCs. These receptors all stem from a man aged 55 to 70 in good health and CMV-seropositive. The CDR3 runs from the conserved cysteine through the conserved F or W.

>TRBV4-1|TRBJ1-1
CASSQEQGWNTEAFF
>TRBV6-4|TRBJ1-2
CASSRQGGDGYTF
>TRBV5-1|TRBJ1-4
CASSRTGSDEKLFF
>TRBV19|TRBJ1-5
CASSIVGTGDQPQHF
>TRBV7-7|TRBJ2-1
CASSTRGGNEQFF
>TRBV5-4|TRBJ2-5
CASSLRQGVAETQYF
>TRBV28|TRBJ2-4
CASIPSAGQGKNIQYF
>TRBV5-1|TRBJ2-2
CASGRQGTGELFF
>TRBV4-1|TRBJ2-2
CASSPDRLNTGELFF
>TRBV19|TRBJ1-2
CASSIGRLSYGYTF